These 8 T cell receptor gamma chains were all obtained from the same sample, sequenced in a study of intestinal T cells in coeliac disease. LymphoTrack primers amplified TRG sequences from roughly 210 ng of biopsy DNA. TCRdb used CATT to re-call clones from the multiplex PCR reads. Among around 400 gamma-chain clones, about half were seen once, and the ten largest hold around 30%. Genomic DNA came from ten approximately 4.8-µm formalin-fixed paraffin-embedded scrolls per case. Source material: a duodenal biopsy. The origin of the receptors is a human donor with celiac disease.

The chain has TRGV4 and TRGJP1. Looked up from germline, CDR1 is EGSTGY and CDR2 is YDSYTSSV. Trimming removed 8 bases from V and 2 bases from J; junction bases left unmatched: 14. This CDR3 comprises 16 residues. CDR3 protein: CATLLRGRTTGWFKIF. CDR3 in DNA: TGTGCCACCTTGCTAAGAGGAAGAACCACTGGTTGGTTCAAGATATTT.

This chain uses TRGV10 with TRGJ1 or TRGJ2. TRGV10 carries the ORF label, with uncertain function. Trimming at V came to 8 bases and at J to 3 bases, leaving 2 bases not matched to a gene. This CDR3 comprises 11 residues. CDR3 amino acids: CAAWVYYKKLF. The DNA of the CDR3 is TGTGCTGCGTGGGTTTATTATAAGAAACTCTTT.

The chain employs TRGV2 and TRGJ1 or TRGJ2. This CDR3 comprises 14 residues. Germline CDR1 and CDR2: EGSNGY and YDSYNSKV. Losses at the gene ends were 0 bases for V and 2 bases for J; bases not matched to a gene: 4. The CDR3 spells CATWDGPDYYKKLF. The CDR3 DNA reads as TGTGCCACCTGGGACGGGCCAGATTATTATAAGAAACTCTTT.

By share of the sample, this clone is hyperexpanded. V and J are TRGV10 and TRGJP2. TRGV10 falls under the ORF class, with uncertain function. The J segment lost 3 bases and the V segment lost 8 bases, leaving 4 bases of the junction unmatched. The CDR3 sequence is 13 residues long. CDR3 in amino acids: CAAWEGSDWIKTF. CDR3 nucleotide sequence: TGTGCTGCGTGGGAGGGTAGTGATTGGATCAAGACGTTT.

There are a few counts of this clone. TCRdb's protein, taken from a much larger clone, differs from this DNA's translation at residue 8, likely owing to a read error; the protein displayed comes from the DNA. The chain couples TRGV10 to TRGJP2. TRGV10 is flagged as an ORF with uncertain function. The CDR3 runs 13 residues. This CDR3 reads CAAWEGSGWIKTF. The DNA for the CDR3 is TGTGCTGCGTGGGAGGGTAGTGGTTGGATCAAGACGTTT.

Concerning this clone itself: This may come from a read error, since a much larger clone is one base off. The same CDR3 also results from other DNA sequences found in this sample. CDR3 bases: TGTGCCACCTGGGACGGTACTAAGAAACTCTTC. This gives the protein CATWDGTKKLF. This chain uses TRGV2 with TRGJ1 or TRGJ2. CDR1 and CDR2 (germline): EGSNGY, YDSYNSKV. The CDR3 is 11 amino acids.

By its share, this clone is hyperexpanded. CDR3 amino acids: CANKDYYKKLF. As DNA, the CDR3 is TGTGCCAACAAGGATTATTATAAGAAACTCTTT. The chain carries TRGV3 and TRGJ1 or TRGJ2. The CDR3 sequence is 11 residues long. Germline V lookup: CDR1 VTNTFY, CDR2 YDVSTARD (reference sequence). V gave up 11 bases and J gave up 2 bases; unmatched junction bases: 6.

In its sample, this clone was seen a few times. J is TRGJ1 or TRGJ2 and V is TRGV2. CDR3 length: 11 amino acids. V shed 12 bases and J 4 bases; nucleotides not matched to a gene: 9. CDR1 and CDR2 (germline): EGSNGY, YDSYNSKV. Here the CDR3 DNA reads TGTGCCCACCTGGTATATTATAAGAAACTCTTT. It specifies CAHLVYYKKLF.